A single sample is the source of the 8 T cell receptor beta chains below, sequenced in a study of cytotoxic CD8 clonotypes in ibrutinib-treated CLL. Data came from immunoSEQ multiplex PCR; TCRdb stores just in-frame clones and leaves some out. Of around 33,000 clones listed, 45% to 50% are singletons. The specimen was PBMCs, collected before ibrutinib treatment. These receptor sequences come from a human donor with chronic lymphocytic leukemia.

The V and J genes are TRBV11-2 and TRBJ1-2; 8 bases are shared with TRBD1. V lost 5 bases, J lost 4 bases, and 9 bases stayed unmatched. Germline V CDR1 and CDR2: SGHAT, FQNNGV. The CDR3 contains 15 residues. CDR3: CASSHIRGLGYGYTF. DNA for the CDR3: TGTGCCAGCAGCCACATCAGGGGGCTGGGCTATGGCTACACCTTC.

The chain links TRBV29-1 to TRBJ1-2; D remains ambiguous. The CDR3 length is 13 residues. V lost 4 bases and J lost 3, with 12 bases in between. Germline V gene data show CDR1 as SQVTM and CDR2 as ANQGSEA. CDR3 bases: TGCAGCGTTGGGGAGCCTGGGCACTATGGCTACACCTTC. Its translation is CSVGEPGHYGYTF.

By share, this clone ranks as medium-sized. The chain uses TRBV7-9 and TRBJ2-7; D ambiguous. Per the germline V gene, CDR1 is SEHNR and CDR2 is FQNEAQ (reference sequence). Trimming took off 6 bases at V and 2 bases at J, with 5 bases between the two ends. This CDR3 spans 11 amino acids. The CDR3 protein is CASRNTYEQYF. DNA of the CDR3: TGTGCCAGCAGGAACACCTACGAGCAGTACTTC.

V gene TRBV5-1 combines with J gene TRBJ1-5, with D hard to call. The CDR3 length is 15 residues. Germline assignment: CDR1 SGHRS and CDR2 YFSETQ. V lost 4 bases and J lost 5, with 16 bases in between. The chain's CDR3 is CASSSSQTSDQPQHF. CDR3 nucleotides: TGCGCCAGCAGCAGCTCACAGACCAGCGATCAGCCCCAGCATTTT.

This rearrangement joins TRBV7-3 to TRBJ2-1, with TRBD1 matching over 8 bases. The CDR3 is made up of 16 amino acids. V lost 5 bases and J lost 2; bases outside the gene matches: 8. Germline V gene data show CDR1 as SGHTA and CDR2 as FQGTGA. The CDR3 bases are TGTGCCAGCAGCACATCAACAGGGGGGCCCTACAATGAGCAGTTCTTC. It is translated as CASSTSTGGPYNEQFF.

The chain employs TRBV25-1 and TRBJ2-5; possible D gene TRBD2, 5 bases. Trimming cost V 1 base and J 5 bases, with 17 bases left between them. The CDR3 consists of 16 residues. Germline V gene lookup returns CDR1 MGHDK and CDR2 SYGVNS. The CDR3 here is CASSESEVPFGETQYF. CDR3 DNA: TGTGCCAGCAGTGAATCGGAGGTTCCCTTTGGGGAGACCCAGTACTTC.

This clone was recorded only once. The chain combines TRBV4-1 with TRBJ2-3; 9 positions match TRBD2. This CDR3 has 14 amino acids. From germline, CDR1 is MGHRA and CDR2 YSYEKL. Germline trimming cut 6 bases from V and 0 bases from J; bases unmatched to any gene: 1. The CDR3 sequence is CASSLAGSTDTQYF. CDR3 DNA: TGCGCCAGCAGTCTAGCGGGAAGCACAGATACGCAGTATTTT.

This clone has more than one count but fewer than ten. The chain uses TRBV5-1 and TRBJ2-5; the D gene is possibly TRBD2 (5 bases). V was shortened by 0 bases and J by 5 bases, with 17 bases between the two germline ends. The CDR3 has 16 amino acids. Germline values: CDR1 SGHRS, CDR2 YFSETQ. The CDR3 protein is CASSLVGMSWWETQYF. The CDR3 DNA follows: TGCGCCAGCAGCTTGGTCGGGATGAGTTGGTGGGAGACCCAGTACTTC.